Below, one T cell receptor beta chain is given with its context. This specimen belongs to a study of cytomegalovirus exposure and HLA in healthy donors. Across the study: A preliminary data release comprised roughly 85 million unique TCRs obtained from HLA-typed donors. Within the Caucasian-associated ancestry cluster were approximately 77% of the 300 to 450 genotyped donors.

From germline, CDR1 is WNHNN and CDR2 SYGVQD (reference sequence). The CDR3 contains 14 residues. V trimming: 5 bases; J trimming: 8 bases; junction bases outside the gene matches: 6. The PCR ran on 60 Vbeta and 13 Jbeta primers. Some clones are missing from TCRdb's copy, which holds only in-frame ones; the method was immunoSEQ multiplex PCR. Counted here are about 59,000 clones, roughly 90% occurring once; the ten biggest clones make up over 1.2%. The V and J genes are TRBV10-1 and TRBJ2-1, with 10 bases identical to TRBD2. Source material: PBMCs. This receptor was identified in a young man in good health and CMV-seropositive. The CDR3 bases are TGCGCCAGCAGTACCAGCGGGAGGGCGGATGAGCAGTTCTTC. This encodes CASSTSGRADEQFF.